The clone carrying this T cell receptor beta chain has just a few counts. The target antigen is unknown. The table came from immunoSEQ multiplex PCR; TCRdb's copy has only in-frame clones and leaves some out. The sample contains tens of thousands of clones, roughly 71% of which appear only once. The data derive from a study of tumor-infiltrating lymphocytes in localized non-small cell lung cancer. Study at large: Resected tumor was paired with non-adjacent uninvolved lung from the same patient. Whole-study results and caveats: TCR sequencing covered a subset of patients with enough tissue. Tumor T-cell fraction from TCR sequencing was not associated with recurrence-free survival (p = 0.61). Compared with uninvolved lung, tumors showed higher T cell infiltration by TCRbeta sequencing.

This clonotype originated in a human donor with non-small cell lung cancer. Material for sequencing was lung tumor tissue.

CDR3 residues: CASSFGHLRDNEQFF. CDR3 coding DNA: TGTGCCAGCAGCTTCGGCCATCTCAGGGACAATGAGCAGTTCTTC. The J gene is TRBJ2-1, the V gene TRBV11-3; perhaps TRBD1 as D (5 bases). Germline lookup yields CDR1 SGHNT and CDR2 YENEEA. V shed 3 bases and J shed 5 bases, with 14 bases lying between them. The CDR3 contains 15 residues.